Listed below are T cell receptor beta chains from one sample, sequenced in a study of OX40 agonist ivuxolimab in advanced cancers. The protocol was immunoSEQ multiplex PCR, while the TCRdb copy is restricted to in-frame clones and leaves out a portion. The sample shows 53,000 or so clones, 84% of them seen only once. The specimen was CD4+ or CD8+ T cells sorted from blood, collected in a trial of the OX40 agonist ivuxolimab. The receptors derive from an adult with an advanced solid tumor such as melanoma, head and neck, liver or kidney cancer. Each CDR3 is given with its conserved first and last residue. Fields, in order: J gene, D gene, clone size, V gene, CDR3 protein, CDR3 DNA. The D gene is left open where the match is weak. Expanded clones get a size class; other rows say once, few or many, or leave the size out.

TRBJ2-7	TRBD2	NA	TRBV7-7	CASSSGLAGGEQYF	TGTGCCAGCAGCTCGGGACTAGCGGGAGGCGAGCAGTACTTC
TRBJ2-7	TRBD2	NA	TRBV10-3	CAISETGTSGPYEQYF	TGTGCCATCAGTGAGACCGGGACTAGCGGCCCCTACGAGCAGTACTTC
TRBJ2-2	NA	NA	TRBV6-6	CASSSATITGELFF	TGTGCCAGCAGTTCCGCGACCATCACCGGGGAGCTGTTTTTT
TRBJ2-1	NA	NA	TRBV28	CASSPPGPLTTNEQFF	TGTGCCAGCAGTCCCCCGGGACCCCTGACTACAAATGAGCAGTTCTTC
TRBJ2-7	NA	medium-sized	TRBV28	CASSFVFYEQYF	TGTGCCAGCAGTTTCGTCTTCTACGAGCAGTACTTC
TRBJ1-2	NA	NA	TRBV25-1	CASAGGGRDNYGYTF	TGTGCCAGCGCTGGGGGGGGACGGGATAACTATGGCTACACCTTC
TRBJ2-2	NA	NA	TRBV11-3	CASSPQRTGELFF	TGTGCCAGCAGCCCCCAACGTACCGGGGAGCTGTTTTTT
TRBJ2-3	NA	NA	TRBV25-1	CASSVFTDTQYF	TGTGCCAGCAGCGTATTCACAGATACGCAGTATTTT
TRBJ2-3	NA	NA	TRBV5-1	CASSLAVGAVVTDTQYF	TGCGCCAGCAGCTTGGCGGTGGGGGCCGTTGTTACAGATACGCAGTATTTT
TRBJ1-2	NA	NA	TRBV7-9	CASSLLGIRSHYGYTF	TGTGCCAGCAGCTTATTAGGAATCCGGTCGCACTATGGCTACACCTTC
TRBJ1-1	NA	NA	TRBV7-9	CASSSTTGIEAFF	TGTGCCAGCAGCTCTACAACAGGGATTGAAGCTTTCTTT
TRBJ2-6	NA	NA	TRBV15	CATSQIRRCDKSRANVLTF	TGTGCCACCAGCCAGATTAGAAGGTGTGACAAAAGTCGGGCCAACGTCCTGACTTTC
TRBJ2-5	TRBD2	NA	TRBV19	CASSTGLAGQETQYF	TGTGCCAGTAGTACGGGACTAGCGGGGCAAGAGACCCAGTACTTC
TRBJ2-7	NA	NA	TRBV19	CASTGSQPYEQYF	TGTGCCTCCACGGGCAGTCAGCCCTACGAGCAGTACTTC
TRBJ1-1	NA	NA	TRBV7-2	CASSLVGGVTEAFF	TGTGCCAGCAGCTTAGTCGGCGGGGTCACTGAAGCTTTCTTT
TRBJ2-1	TRBD2	many	TRBV5-4	CASSFSGSNEQFF	TGTGCCAGCAGCTTTAGCGGGAGCAATGAGCAGTTCTTC
TRBJ1-2	NA	few	TRBV5-1	CASSTRGQGYTF	TGCGCCAGCAGCACCAGGGGCCAGGGCTACACCTTC
TRBJ1-1	NA	NA	TRBV4-2	CASSRGRTEAFF	TGTGCCAGCAGCCGAGGCCGCACTGAAGCTTTCTTT
TRBJ1-1	NA	NA	TRBV5-1	CASSFTVNTEAFF	TGCGCCAGCAGCTTTACAGTGAACACTGAAGCTTTCTTT
TRBJ1-4	NA	NA	TRBV30	CAWSVRTDEKLFF	TGTGCCTGGAGTGTACGGACTGATGAAAAACTGTTTTTT
TRBJ2-1	NA	NA	TRBV11-2	CASSFNAGDNEQFF	TGTGCCAGCAGCTTCAATGCAGGAGACAATGAGCAGTTCTTC
TRBJ1-1	NA	NA	TRBV2	CASRSQMNTEAFF	TGTGCCAGCAGGAGTCAGATGAACACTGAAGCTTTCTTT
TRBJ2-5	TRBD2	NA	TRBV7-7	CASSFSGGQETQYF	TGTGCCAGCAGCTTTAGCGGGGGCCAAGAGACCCAGTACTTC
TRBJ1-5	NA	few	TRBV19	CASTPQNSNQPQHF	TGTGCCAGTACCCCCCAGAATAGCAATCAGCCCCAGCATTTT
TRBJ2-3	TRBD1	NA	TRBV6-7	CASSRDREKDTQYF	TGTGCCAGCAGCCGGGACAGGGAAAAAGATACGCAGTATTTT
TRBJ1-1	TRBD1	once	TRBV5-4	CASSLGGQGITEAFF	TGTGCCAGCAGCTTGGGTGGACAGGGGATCACTGAAGCTTTCTTT
TRBJ2-7	TRBD2	few	TRBV11-3	CASSIRFKAGIPYEQYF	TGTGCCAGCAGCATCCGCTTCAAAGCGGGAATTCCCTACGAGCAGTACTTC
TRBJ1-1	TRBD1	NA	TRBV6-5	CASRPDRGTTEAFF	TGTGCCAGCAGACCAGACAGGGGGACCACTGAAGCTTTCTTT
TRBJ1-5	TRBD1	NA	TRBV29-1	CSVDEGANWQPQHF	TGCAGCGTTGACGAGGGGGCGAATTGGCAGCCCCAGCATTTT
TRBJ2-7	NA	few	TRBV7-2	CASSIHTSGTYYEQYF	TGTGCCAGCAGCATCCACACCTCTGGGACCTACTACGAGCAGTACTTC
TRBJ2-5	TRBD1	NA	TRBV7-2	CASSLGPGQGQETQYF	TGTGCCAGCAGCTTAGGCCCGGGACAGGGACAAGAGACCCAGTACTTC
TRBJ2-7	TRBD1	NA	TRBV18	CASSPTGQAYEQYF	TGTGCCAGCTCACCGACCGGACAGGCGTACGAGCAGTACTTC
TRBJ1-4	NA	NA	TRBV2	CASSEARQSATNEKLFF	TGTGCCAGCAGTGAAGCCCGGCAGTCTGCAACTAATGAAAAACTGTTTTTT
TRBJ2-3	TRBD2	NA	TRBV7-8	CASSLGGGGRVTSTDTQYF	TGTGCCAGCAGCTTAGGTGGCGGCGGGAGGGTAACTAGCACAGATACGCAGTATTTT
TRBJ1-1	NA	NA	TRBV5-4	CASGQGNGGVNTEAFF	TGTGCCAGCGGCCAGGGGAACGGAGGGGTGAACACTGAAGCTTTCTTT
TRBJ2-3	TRBD2	NA	TRBV5-6	CASSTPGLATDTQYF	TGTGCCAGCAGCACGCCGGGACTAGCAACAGATACGCAGTATTTT
TRBJ1-3	NA	NA	TRBV5-1	CASSLAPSGRGNTIYF	TGCGCCAGCAGCTTGGCCCCTTCGGGCCGAGGAAACACCATATATTTT
TRBJ2-7	NA	NA	TRBV5-8	CASSVSWRDSYEQYF	TGTGCCAGCAGCGTCTCGTGGCGGGACTCCTACGAGCAGTACTTC
TRBJ2-5	NA	NA	TRBV28	CASSASRPNQETQYF	TGTGCCAGCAGTGCTTCGAGGCCCAACCAAGAGACCCAGTACTTC
TRBJ2-1	TRBD2	NA	TRBV19	CASSMGLAGGAQWYEQFF	TGTGCCAGTAGTATGGGACTAGCGGGAGGGGCTCAATGGTATGAGCAGTTCTTC
TRBJ1-2	TRBD1	NA	TRBV5-1	CASSLTRGQGLNYGYTF	TGCGCCAGCAGCTTGACCCGAGGACAGGGCCTAAACTATGGCTACACCTTC
TRBJ1-5	NA	NA	TRBV19	CASSIISNNQPQHF	TGTGCCAGTAGTATTATCAGTAACAATCAGCCCCAGCATTTT
TRBJ1-2	NA	NA	TRBV5-3	CARSFVSGQATNYGYTF	TGTGCCAGAAGCTTTGTTAGTGGGCAGGCCACTAACTATGGCTACACCTTC
TRBJ1-5	NA	few	TRBV30	CAWSYGSNQPQHF	TGTGCCTGGAGTTATGGAAGCAATCAGCCCCAGCATTTT
TRBJ2-2	NA	once	TRBV27	CASSLMSSFTGELFF	TGTGCCAGCAGTCTGATGTCCTCGTTCACCGGGGAGCTGTTTTTT
TRBJ1-1	NA	NA	TRBV7-2	CASSPRPGTEAFF	TGTGCCAGCAGCCCAAGACCTGGGACTGAAGCTTTCTTT
TRBJ2-5	NA	NA	TRBV2	CASVMETQYF	TGTGCCAGTGTGATGGAGACCCAGTACTTC
TRBJ1-1	NA	NA	TRBV2	CARGDRPGRNTEAFF	TGTGCCAGGGGAGACCGCCCCGGAAGGAACACTGAAGCTTTCTTT
TRBJ2-1	TRBD2	few	TRBV7-3	CASSSSSGRYNEQFF	TGTGCCAGCAGCTCCTCTAGCGGGAGGTACAATGAGCAGTTCTTC
TRBJ2-5	TRBD2	NA	TRBV5-1	CASSLAASGQETQYF	TGCGCCAGCAGCTTGGCGGCTAGCGGACAAGAGACCCAGTACTTC
TRBJ1-4	NA	NA	TRBV5-1	CASSRDGDNEKLFF	TGCGCCAGCAGCCGCGACGGGGACAATGAAAAACTGTTTTTT
TRBJ2-2	TRBD2	NA	TRBV7-2	CASSSTSGRAGELFF	TGTGCCAGCAGCTCAACTAGCGGGAGGGCCGGGGAGCTGTTTTTT
TRBJ1-4	TRBD1	NA	TRBV18	CASSPPGQAREKLFF	TGTGCCAGCTCACCACCGGGACAGGCGCGGGAAAAACTGTTTTTT